This T cell receptor beta chain was retrieved from a study of T-cell reconstitution after alpha-beta-depleted transplantation in children. With regard to this clonotype: Antigen: not known.

Unique molecular identifiers tagged the TCRbeta library. A single record per CDR3 protein comes from TCRdb applying MiXCR to the PCR reads. The data hold around 110,000 distinct CDR3 sequences, with 10% observed a single time. Germline CDR1 is SGHRS and CDR2 is YFSETQ. Trimming removed 2 bases at V and 2 bases at J, with 4 bases between. This CDR3 region has 13 residues. Study-wide findings and caveats: As was reported, about two months after transplant, alpha-beta T cells came from several hundred expanded graft clones.

J is TRBJ2-2 and V is TRBV5-1; D unresolved. The receptor comes from a boy between 2 and 10 years old with acute lymphoblastic leukemia, due to receive a stem cell transplant. The sequencing used PBMCs, collected before TCRalphabeta/CD19-depleted stem cell transplant. The CDR3 nucleotides read TGCGCCAGCAGCTTTGACAACACCGGGGAGCTGTTTTTT. It is translated as CASSFDNTGELFF.